Detailed here is one T cell receptor beta chain. This entry belongs to a study of CD8+CD57+ T cells in acquired aplastic anemia. Study information: On average, sorted CD4+ and CD8+ cells gave approximately 3 ug of DNA.

For CDR3 and TCR beta VDJ profiling, genomic DNA was the template used. From the reads, TCRdb called clonotypes with MiXCR, one entry per CDR3 protein. Of under 200,000 distinct CDR3 sequences in the sample, roughly 64% were seen once. Trimming shortened V by 3 bases and J by 6 bases, and 12 bases separated the two germline ends. CDR3 length: 14 residues. CDR1 LNHDA and CDR2 SQIVND come from the germline V gene (reference sequence). The clonotype was recovered from a human donor with severe aplastic anemia or a healthy control (not recorded which). This sequence joins TRBV19 and TRBJ1-5; the D is unclear. Sequenced: sorted CD4+, CD8+, or CD8+CD57+ T cells (not recorded which) from PBMCs. The CDR3 nucleotides are TGTGCCAGTAGTATGGGAAACGAGGCTCAGCCCCAGCATTTT. Its translation is CASSMGNEAQPQHF.